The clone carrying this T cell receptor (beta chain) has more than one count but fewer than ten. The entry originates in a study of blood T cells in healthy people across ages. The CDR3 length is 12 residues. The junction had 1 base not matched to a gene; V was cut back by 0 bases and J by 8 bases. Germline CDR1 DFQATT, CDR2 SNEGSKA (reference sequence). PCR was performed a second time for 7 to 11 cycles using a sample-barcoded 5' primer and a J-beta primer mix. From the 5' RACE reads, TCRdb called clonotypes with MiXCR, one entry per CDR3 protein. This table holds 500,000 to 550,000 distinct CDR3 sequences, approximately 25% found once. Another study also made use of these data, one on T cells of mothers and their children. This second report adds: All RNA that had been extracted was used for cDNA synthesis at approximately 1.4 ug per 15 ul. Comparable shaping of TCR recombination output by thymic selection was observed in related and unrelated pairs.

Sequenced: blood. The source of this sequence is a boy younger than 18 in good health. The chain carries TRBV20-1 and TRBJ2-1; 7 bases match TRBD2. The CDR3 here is CSARDREDEQFF. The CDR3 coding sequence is TGCAGTGCTAGAGATCGGGAGGATGAGCAGTTCTTC.